This is a list of T cell receptor beta chains from one sample in a study of T cell responses to AZD1222 COVID-19 vaccine. Measured with immunoSEQ multiplex PCR; TCRdb has only the in-frame clones, and not every one. The sample has 57,000 or so clones, 85% seen once. This material consisted of peripheral blood, taken on day 0 of MenACWY control vaccination. The receptors were gathered from an adult in good health. CDR3s include the opening cysteine and the closing phenylalanine or tryptophan.

j_call: TRBJ2-1; cdr3_length: 12; v_call: TRBV12-3/TRBV12-4; cdr3_aa: CASDPGGNEQFF
j_call: TRBJ2-1; cdr3_length: 13; v_call: TRBV11-2; cdr3_aa: CASSAQQGDEQFF
j_call: TRBJ2-1; cdr3_length: 14; v_call: TRBV6-5; cdr3_aa: CASIASGARNEQFF
j_call: TRBJ2-3; cdr3_length: 18; v_call: TRBV6-7; cdr3_aa: CAILHQREGSLGWDTQYF
j_call: TRBJ2-7; cdr3_length: 14; v_call: TRBV6-5; cdr3_aa: CASSYRGETYEQYF
j_call: TRBJ2-1; cdr3_length: 15; v_call: TRBV4-1; cdr3_aa: CASSQTGDSYNEQFF
j_call: TRBJ2-1; cdr3_length: 19; v_call: TRBV11-2; cdr3_aa: CASSLDATSGSHSYNEQFF
j_call: TRBJ1-6; cdr3_length: 15; v_call: TRBV25-1; cdr3_aa: CASSAQGAPNSPLHF
j_call: TRBJ1-4; cdr3_length: 15; v_call: TRBV3-1/TRBV3-2; cdr3_aa: CASSQRQGAYEKLFF
j_call: TRBJ2-7; cdr3_length: 15; v_call: TRBV5-4; cdr3_aa: CASRSDLAGGDEQYF
j_call: TRBJ1-2; cdr3_length: 16; v_call: TRBV4-3; cdr3_aa: CASSQEDRASFYGYTF
j_call: TRBJ2-3; cdr3_length: 14; v_call: TRBV5-1; cdr3_aa: CASSTGPLTDTQYF
j_call: TRBJ2-7; cdr3_length: 15; v_call: TRBV24-1; cdr3_aa: CATSDRDAGSYEQYF
j_call: TRBJ2-5; cdr3_length: 16; v_call: TRBV7-2; cdr3_aa: CASSLAVTGSGETQYF
j_call: TRBJ1-2; cdr3_length: 17; v_call: TRBV2; cdr3_aa: CASSDGTGRTLNYGYTF
j_call: TRBJ2-3; cdr3_length: 12; v_call: TRBV12-3/TRBV12-4; cdr3_aa: CASSSSLDTQYF
j_call: TRBJ2-1; cdr3_length: 14; v_call: TRBV30; cdr3_aa: CAWTSPPLGHEQFF
j_call: TRBJ2-7; cdr3_length: 16; v_call: TRBV28; cdr3_aa: CASSAYQNLGVDEQYF
j_call: TRBJ2-1; cdr3_length: 16; v_call: TRBV5-1; cdr3_aa: CASSLASSRSYNEQFF
j_call: TRBJ2-1; cdr3_length: 18; v_call: TRBV7-9; cdr3_aa: CASSLYVAGQGGINEQFF
j_call: TRBJ1-1; cdr3_length: 13; v_call: TRBV5-1; cdr3_aa: CASSRTENTEAFF
j_call: TRBJ1-1; cdr3_length: 13; v_call: TRBV10-2; cdr3_aa: CASSDEQNTEAFF
j_call: TRBJ2-1; cdr3_length: 14; v_call: TRBV28; cdr3_aa: CASSVVTTGNEQFF
j_call: TRBJ2-2; cdr3_length: 19; v_call: TRBV7-2; cdr3_aa: CASSFQAGRPGSATGELFF
j_call: TRBJ2-7; cdr3_length: 14; v_call: TRBV24-1; cdr3_aa: CATSDAGLTYEQYF
j_call: TRBJ2-7; cdr3_length: 13; v_call: TRBV5-6; cdr3_aa: CASSLRGLYEQYF
j_call: TRBJ2-1; cdr3_length: 16; v_call: TRBV4-3; cdr3_aa: CASSQDPLASGDEQFF
j_call: TRBJ1-1; cdr3_length: 15; v_call: TRBV28; cdr3_aa: CASSSSGTVNTEAFF
j_call: TRBJ1-2; cdr3_length: 16; v_call: TRBV7-2; cdr3_aa: CASSLAGGSSIYGYTF
j_call: TRBJ2-1; cdr3_length: 12; v_call: TRBV6-5; cdr3_aa: CAEKRLVNEQFF
j_call: TRBJ1-3; cdr3_length: 17; v_call: TRBV7-2; cdr3_aa: CASSLRAGQSSGNTIYF
j_call: TRBJ2-2; cdr3_length: 15; v_call: TRBV9; cdr3_aa: CASSEMDIDTGELFF
j_call: TRBJ2-7; cdr3_length: 18; v_call: TRBV6-2/TRBV6-3; cdr3_aa: CASSYGTSGRATAAEQYF
j_call: TRBJ2-3; cdr3_length: 15; v_call: TRBV4-3; cdr3_aa: CASSQGVSLTDTQYF
j_call: TRBJ2-7; cdr3_length: 14; v_call: TRBV7-9; cdr3_aa: CASSLSQEAYEQYF
j_call: TRBJ1-2; cdr3_length: 13; v_call: TRBV20-1; cdr3_aa: CSASTTGGYGYTF
j_call: TRBJ1-5; cdr3_length: 14; v_call: TRBV6-5; cdr3_aa: CASSPDRVNQPQHF
j_call: TRBJ1-1; cdr3_length: 15; v_call: TRBV6-5; cdr3_aa: CASSTGQGAYTEAFF
j_call: TRBJ2-1; cdr3_length: 23; v_call: TRBV9; cdr3_aa: CASSVGLASGSIPNGGSYNEQFF
j_call: TRBJ2-1; cdr3_length: 16; v_call: TRBV9; cdr3_aa: CASSPQRGGSYNEQFF
j_call: TRBJ1-1; cdr3_length: 16; v_call: TRBV7-9; cdr3_aa: CASSLAPDTPNTEAFF
j_call: TRBJ2-1; cdr3_length: 15; v_call: TRBV5-4; cdr3_aa: CASSVEWTTSNEQFF
j_call: TRBJ1-1; cdr3_length: 16; v_call: TRBV14; cdr3_aa: CASSQGFQAPNTEAFF
j_call: TRBJ2-3; cdr3_length: 14; v_call: TRBV6-5; cdr3_aa: CASRSQGSTDTQYF
j_call: TRBJ2-2; cdr3_length: 12; v_call: TRBV29-1; cdr3_aa: CSVVPRVGELFF
j_call: TRBJ1-4; cdr3_length: 14; v_call: TRBV5-5; cdr3_aa: CASSLPGSGEKLFF
j_call: TRBJ2-4; cdr3_length: 12; v_call: TRBV6-5; cdr3_aa: CASSPGQGAGHF
j_call: TRBJ2-3; cdr3_length: 15; v_call: TRBV6-4; cdr3_aa: CASSKSFGGGDTQYF
j_call: TRBJ2-7; cdr3_length: 13; v_call: TRBV6-2/TRBV6-3; cdr3_aa: CASSDRYSYEQYF
j_call: TRBJ1-2; cdr3_length: 11; v_call: TRBV28; cdr3_aa: CASISDYGYTF
j_call: TRBJ2-1; cdr3_length: 16; v_call: TRBV5-1; cdr3_aa: CASSRDRLGSYNEQFF
j_call: TRBJ2-5; cdr3_length: 14; v_call: TRBV7-9; cdr3_aa: CASSVTTYQETQYF
j_call: TRBJ1-2; cdr3_length: 13; v_call: TRBV27; cdr3_aa: CASSPTDSYGYTF
j_call: TRBJ1-2; cdr3_length: 15; v_call: TRBV7-2; cdr3_aa: CASSLGGTGLYGYTF
j_call: TRBJ2-2; cdr3_length: 17; v_call: TRBV5-6; cdr3_aa: CASSPGVWEGNTGELFF